This TCR beta chain is drawn from a study of blood T cell repertoires in COVID-19. TCRdb's copy holds only in-frame clones and misses some; the assay was immunoSEQ multiplex PCR. The sample includes a few hundred thousand clones, around 89% seen only once; the top ten take under 5%. The germline gives CDR1 SGHVS, CDR2 FQNEAQ. V trimming: 5 bases; J trimming: 5 bases; junction bases outside the gene matches: 6. The CDR3 runs to 14 residues. The origin of this receptor is a woman in her fifties or sixties with active or convalescent COVID-19. The sample comprised peripheral blood. This chain uses TRBV7-8 with TRBJ1-5; TRBD1 agrees at 7 bases. CDR3: CASSRTGTYQPQHF. The CDR3 DNA sequence: TGTGCCAGCAGCCGGACAGGAACCTATCAGCCCCAGCATTTT.